This T cell receptor (beta chain) was retrieved from a study of cytotoxic CD8 clonotypes in ibrutinib-treated CLL. About the research overall: Recorded responses included around 24 partial and 2 complete; following median around 73 months, roughly 15 stayed remitted and roughly 12 progressed. Study results and limitations: Clonality was elevated at ibrutinib response and had returned toward baseline at progression.

About this clone: What it recognizes is unknown.

TCRdb keeps only in-frame clones here, not all; method: immunoSEQ multiplex PCR. The sample has more than 300,000 clones, 70% to 80% seen once. This CDR3 comprises 22 residues. This specimen consisted of PBMCs, obtained before ibrutinib treatment. The source is a human donor with chronic lymphocytic leukemia. The chain recombines TRBV21-1 with TRBJ2-4; the table's TRBD2 call for D was not verified on the DNA. TRBV21-1 is assigned pseudogene status. The CDR3 protein is CASSIGLAGGPLHFLAKNIQYF. The CDR3 DNA reads as TGTGCCAGCAGCATCGGACTAGCGGGAGGGCCTTTACATTTTTTAGCCAAAAACATTCAGTACTTC.